This passage covers 14 T cell receptor beta chains from one sample sequenced in a study of CD8 T cells in Susac syndrome (dated by TCRdb to between 2018 and 2020). To prepare the library, the immunoSEQ multiplex PCR assay was applied. RNA was extracted using the RNeasy kit, and about 0.5 to 1 microgram was reverse transcribed with random hexamers. The public sequencing data were trimmed at Q25 with fastp and processed into clonotypes with MiXCR by TCRdb, which kept only in-frame beta chains. Rows matching on CDR3 protein sequence are summarized as one entry with the most common DNA and genes. For this sample there are approximately 110,000 distinct CDR3 sequences; roughly 97% appear just once. The ten most abundant clones make up just over 0.095% of the sample. What was sequenced was CD4+ T cells from PBMCs. The receptors derive from a human donor in good health.

In DNA, the CDR3 is TGCAGCACACCCAATCGACAGTTCGCTAACTATGGCTACACCTTC. Amino acids: CSTPNRQFANYGYTF. This chain connects TRBV20-1 to TRBJ1-2; tentatively, D is TRBD1 (5 bases). This CDR3 region has 15 residues. Germline V gene data show CDR1 as DFQATT and CDR2 as SNEGSKA (reference sequence).

V is TRBV19 and J is TRBJ2-7; 9 bases agree with TRBD1. This CDR3 is 14 amino acids long. The V and J ends lost 7 bases and 2 bases, in that order; junction bases with no gene match: 6. Germline loops: CDR1 LNHDA, CDR2 SQIVND (reference sequence). The CDR3 loop reads CASTKGQGAYEQYF. The CDR3 DNA follows: TGTGCCAGTACCAAGGGACAGGGAGCCTACGAGCAGTACTTC.

The chain is built from TRBV29-1 and TRBJ2-7; D possibly uses TRBD1 or TRBD2 (5 bases each). The CDR3 extends over 21 amino acids. V shed 0 bases and J shed 4 bases, with 34 bases lying between them. Looked up from germline, CDR1 is SQVTM and CDR2 is ANQGSEA. The CDR3 here is CSVEDGFRTKKGPLGRYEQYF. CDR3 DNA: TGCAGCGTTGAAGATGGTTTCAGAACCAAAAAGGGACCCCTTGGACGATACGAGCAGTACTTC.

The CDR3 sequence: CSASAAGPTTQETQYF. CDR3 sequence (DNA): TGCAGTGCGAGCGCGGCGGGGCCGACCACCCAAGAGACCCAGTACTTC. The rearrangement uses TRBV20-1 and TRBJ2-5; a possible D gene is TRBD2 (6 bases). This CDR3 has 16 amino acids. Germline CDR1 and CDR2: DFQATT and SNEGSKA (reference sequence). V gave up 6 bases and J gave up 1 base, with 21 bases separating them.

CDR3 nucleotides: TGCGCCAGCAGCTCGGATACGTGGAACACTGAAGCTTTCTTT. Protein: CASSSDTWNTEAFF. The genes are TRBV5-1 and TRBJ1-1, with D uncertain. The germline V gene encodes CDR1 SGHRS and CDR2 YFSETQ. V was cut by 3 bases and J by 1 base, with 10 bases left in between. CDR3 size: 14 residues. The full variable domain, its missing parts supplied by reference TRBV5-1 and TRBJ1-1, is KAGVTQTPRYLIKTRGQQVTLSCSPISGHRSVSWYQQTPGQGLQFLFEYFSETQRNKGNFPGRFSGRQFSNSRSEMNVSTLELGDSALYLCASSSDTWNTEAFFGQGTRLTVV.

This clonotype was picked up one time. V gene TRBV6-5 combines with J gene TRBJ2-7, with TRBD2 matching 13 bases. Germline CDR1 MNHEY, CDR2 SVGAGI. The CDR3 totals 14 residues. J gave up 7 bases and V 6 bases, and 6 bases lay outside the gene matches. The CDR3 DNA reads as TGTGCCAGCAGCTGGACTAGCGGGGGACCGGAGCAGTACTTC. It translates to CASSWTSGGPEQYF.

The J gene is TRBJ2-3, the V gene TRBV7-3; 8 bases match TRBD2. Losses at the gene ends were 5 bases for V and 3 bases for J; bases not matched to a gene: 10. This CDR3 region has 16 residues. CDR1 is SGHTA, CDR2 FQGTGA, per germline. The CDR3 protein is CASSPGRGGRTDTQYF. CDR3 nucleotides: TGTGCCAGCAGCCCAGGCCGGGGGGGCCGTACAGATACGCAGTATTTT.

This chain connects TRBV27 to TRBJ2-3; D uncertain. Germline V gene sequence: CDR1 MNHEY, CDR2 SMNVEV (reference sequence). V was pared by 3 bases and J by 0 bases, with 10 bases between. This CDR3 is built from 15 residues. The CDR3 DNA sequence: TGTGCCAGCAGTTTGAGAGCGAAGAGCACAGATACGCAGTATTTT. It is translated as CASSLRAKSTDTQYF.

The chain couples TRBV5-6 to TRBJ2-4, with TRBD1 identical over 11 bases. The CDR3 length is 18 residues. CDR1 and CDR2 (germline): SGHDT, YYEEEE. V dropped 3 bases and J dropped 1; count of bases not matched to a gene: 9. The CDR3 protein is CASSSMDRGRRAKNIQYF. The CDR3 nucleotides read TGTGCCAGCAGCTCGATGGACAGGGGGCGAAGGGCCAAAAACATTCAGTACTTC.

V is TRBV20-1 and J is TRBJ2-7; maybe TRBD2 (6 bases). Germline CDR1 DFQATT, CDR2 SNEGSKA (reference sequence). The CDR3 has 12 residues. V lost 5 bases and J lost 2, with 10 bases in between. CDR3 sequence reads: CSAGSGPYEQYF. CDR3 bases: TGCAGTGCTGGTAGCGGTCCCTACGAGCAGTACTTC.

The V gene is TRBV7-2, the J gene TRBJ1-1; D not certain. Germline V gene lookup returns CDR1 SGHTA and CDR2 FQGNSA. The CDR3 sequence is 15 residues long. Between the trimmed V and J ends, which lost 0 bases and 5 bases, there was a span of 13 bases. The CDR3 DNA is TGTGCCAGCAGCTTAGCGGACGGTGGAATTACTGAAGCTTTCTTT. Its protein product is CASSLADGGITEAFF.

The chain carries TRBV24-1 and TRBJ2-7, with D possibly matching TRBD1 (5 bases). The length of the CDR3 is 12 residues. Germline V CDR1 and CDR2: KGHDR, SFDVKD. Trimming removed 3 bases from V and 8 bases from J, with 10 bases in between. The CDR3 region is CATSDTQGKQYF. Here the CDR3 DNA reads TGTGCCACCAGTGATACCCAGGGAAAGCAGTACTTC.

V and J are TRBV15 and TRBJ1-5; D unclear. CDR1 is LNHNV and CDR2 is YYDKDF in the germline V gene (reference sequence). Trimming left V 0 bases short and J 0 bases short, with 3 bases between. The CDR3 is 14 amino acids. CDR3 bases: TGTGCCACCAGCAGAGAATATAGCAATCAGCCCCAGCATTTT. It translates to CATSREYSNQPQHF.

V is TRBV15 and J is TRBJ2-1, with TRBD2 matching 10 bases. CDR3 length equals 18 residues. The ends lost 0 bases at V and 8 bases at J; junction bases unmatched: 13. In germline, CDR1 is LNHNV, CDR2 YYDKDF (reference sequence). CDR3 bases: TGTGCCACCAGCAGAGATTTGGCTAGCGGGAGTATTCGGGATGAGCAGTTCTTC. It translates to CATSRDLASGSIRDEQFF.